This T cell receptor (beta chain) was recovered during a study of T-cell memory formation after mild COVID-19. 5'RACE primed at constant segments yielded TCR alpha and TCR beta cDNA libraries bearing sample barcodes and UMIs. Via MiXCR, TCRdb re-called the 5' RACE reads, giving one row per CDR3 protein. Among about 560,000 distinct CDR3 sequences listed, roughly 17% were seen once. V lost 0 bases, J lost 1 base, and 18 bases lay in between. The CDR3 length is 18 residues. Germline-derived CDR1 and CDR2 are SGHDT and YYEEEE. This clonotype has just one count. This receptor was identified in an adult woman who had mild COVID-19 (a few samples of this study predate the infection). Cell type and time point are not known. Sequenced material: PBMCs or a T cell subset sorted from them (not recorded which). The rearrangement joins TRBV5-6 to TRBJ2-3; tentatively, D is TRBD1 or TRBD2 (5 bases each). The CDR3 region has the DNA TGTGCCAGCAGCTTGGTCTCGGGGCAGAGTCGGGGCACAGATACGCAGTATTTT. It specifies CASSLVSGQSRGTDTQYF.